There are many counts of the clone carrying this T cell receptor (beta chain). Its antigen is currently unknown. Time point noted: newly diagnosed GD, antithyroid drugs for less than 3 months. PBMCs were the source of the RNA used for TCR sequencing. Peripheral blood, at 8 to 9 milliliters, went into EDTA tubes. The TCR beta library used iRepertoire HTBI primers with Arm-PCR amplification of CDR3. Each CDR3 protein is one row after TCRdb ran MiXCR on the multiplex PCR reads. The repertoire holds roughly 420,000 distinct CDR3 sequences, with around a sixth as singletons. This record comes from a study of regulatory T cells in long-lasting Graves disease. General observations from the study: Lower TCR diversity characterized persistent Graves' patients relative to newly diagnosed patients.

The material was peripheral blood mononuclear cells (PBMCs), obtained at new diagnosis, from a patient treated with antithyroid drugs. This sequence originates from a female donor with Graves disease.

The CDR3: CASLRGDSLRGTEAFF. The CDR3 coding sequence is TGTGCCAGTCTAAGGGGGGACAGTTTAAGAGGCACTGAAGCTTTCTTT. The chain employs TRBV2 and TRBJ1-1; TRBD1 agrees at 7 bases. V was clipped by 9 bases and J by 4 bases; unmatched bases: 17. The CDR3 has 16 amino acids. Germline CDR1 and CDR2: SNHLY and FYNNEI.